These T cell receptor beta chains were read from a single sample in a study of blood T cell repertoires in COVID-19. Produced via immunoSEQ multiplex PCR; TCRdb's table is partial and in-frame only. The data contain about 210,000 clones, roughly 86% of them singletons. Sequencing was performed on PBMCs or T cells enriched from blood (not recorded which). These receptors came from a young man with acute COVID-19. Each CDR3 is given with its conserved first and last residue. A D gene is named only where the DNA matches it firmly. Size tells how often a clone was seen (once, few, many) or the class of an expanded clone, and some rows leave it out.

v_call	clone_size	j_call	d_call	cdr3_nt	cdr3_aa
TRBV9	NA	TRBJ2-1	TRBD1	TGTGCCAGCAGCGGATGGACAGGAGGCTTGGTTTACAATGAGCAGTTCTTC	CASSGWTGGLVYNEQFF
TRBV18	NA	TRBJ1-2	TRBD1	TGTGCCAGCTCACCATATAGGGGGCCTGACTATGGCTACACCTTC	CASSPYRGPDYGYTF
TRBV30	NA	TRBJ2-2	NA	TGTGCCTGGGGTACCGGGACTGTCGACACCGGGGAGCTGTTTTTT	CAWGTGTVDTGELFF
TRBV28	once	TRBJ1-5	NA	TGTGCCAGCAGGGGCGGGGAAAATCAGCCCCAGCATTTT	CASRGGENQPQHF
TRBV6-1	NA	TRBJ1-6	NA	TGTGCCAGCAGTGAAGGGGCAGGTGGATATAATTCACCCCTCCACTTT	CASSEGAGGYNSPLHF
TRBV19	NA	TRBJ2-3	NA	TGTGCCAGTAGTAGGGCAGGGTTGGGAGATACGCAGTATTTT	CASSRAGLGDTQYF
TRBV28	NA	TRBJ2-1	NA	TGTGCCAGCAGTCCTTGGCAGGCCAATGAGCAGTTCTTC	CASSPWQANEQFF
TRBV19	NA	TRBJ1-6	TRBD1	TGTGCCAGTAGAGGGACAGGGCGCAATTCACCCCTCCACTTT	CASRGTGRNSPLHF
TRBV19	NA	TRBJ2-1	TRBD2	TGTGCCAGTAGTATGGTCGGGGGGTTCGATGAGCAGTTCTTC	CASSMVGGFDEQFF
TRBV11-2	few	TRBJ1-2	TRBD1	TGTGCCAGCCGTAGAGCCCCAAGCAGGGGGAACTATGGCTACACCTTC	CASRRAPSRGNYGYTF
TRBV28	few	TRBJ1-4	NA	TGTGCCAGCAGCCCCGTTGTAGTTAATGAAAAACTGTTTTTT	CASSPVVVNEKLFF
TRBV9	NA	TRBJ2-5	TRBD2	TGTGCCAGCAGCGTAAACAGCGGGAGGGTGGAGACCCAGTACTTC	CASSVNSGRVETQYF
TRBV12-3/TRBV12-4	few	TRBJ2-7	NA	TGTGCCAGCAGTTTGGGAGAGTCCTACGAGCAGTACTTC	CASSLGESYEQYF
TRBV28	NA	TRBJ2-1	TRBD2	TGTGCCAGCAGTCCGACTAGCGCAAGCTCCTACAATGAGCAGTTCTTC	CASSPTSASSYNEQFF
TRBV29-1	NA	TRBJ2-3	NA	TGCAGCGTTGAAGATCTTTGGTCCGGGAGTGGAGATACGCAGTATTTT	CSVEDLWSGSGDTQYF
TRBV28	NA	TRBJ2-7	TRBD1	TGTGCCAGCAGCCTACCGGGACAGGGGGCGCGGGAGCAGTACTTC	CASSLPGQGAREQYF
TRBV24-1	NA	TRBJ2-7	NA	TGTGCCACCAGTAGCACCCTAGCGGCAGGGGTCTACGAGCAGTACTTC	CATSSTLAAGVYEQYF
TRBV29-1	NA	TRBJ2-7	TRBD1	TGCAGCGTTTCCAGGGGGTCCTACGAGCAGTACTTC	CSVSRGSYEQYF
TRBV27	NA	TRBJ2-2	NA	TGTGCCAGCAGGATACAGGGTTCAGGCGGGGAGCTGTTTTTT	CASRIQGSGGELFF
TRBV14	NA	TRBJ1-1	TRBD1	TGTGCCAGCAGCCAGATACAGGGGAGGACTGAAGCTTTCTTT	CASSQIQGRTEAFF
TRBV11-2	NA	TRBJ2-3	TRBD1	TGTGCCAGCAGCTCACGCCCGGGACAGAAACAGGATACGCAGTATTTT	CASSSRPGQKQDTQYF
TRBV2	NA	TRBJ2-7	TRBD1	TGTGCCAGCAGATGGGACAGGGCGAGCTCCTACGAGCAGTACTTC	CASRWDRASSYEQYF
TRBV6-5	NA	TRBJ2-2	TRBD1	TGTGCCAGCAGTTCCGGACAGGGGGTCGGGGAGCTGTTTTTT	CASSSGQGVGELFF
TRBV5-4	NA	TRBJ1-1	TRBD1	TGTGCCAGCTCAAACCCACCGGGACAGTTGAACACTGAAGCTTTCTTT	CASSNPPGQLNTEAFF
TRBV6-2/TRBV6-3	NA	TRBJ2-3	NA	TGTGCCAGCAGCAACGAGACGGGACTGCACACAGATACGCAGTATTTT	CASSNETGLHTDTQYF
TRBV28	NA	TRBJ1-5	NA	TGTGCCAGCAGTTTATCCGAGACAGTAAATCAGCCCCAGCATTTT	CASSLSETVNQPQHF
TRBV7-8	once	TRBJ2-6	NA	TGTGCCAGCAGCTTCCTCCGCTACTCTGGGGCCAACGTCCTGACTTTC	CASSFLRYSGANVLTF
TRBV30	NA	TRBJ2-1	NA	TGTGCCTGGAGTGACAGGGAGAGCTCCTACAATGAGCAGTTCTTC	CAWSDRESSYNEQFF
TRBV2	NA	TRBJ1-1	NA	TGTGCCAGCCGGAGGGGGAACACTGAAGCTTTCTTT	CASRRGNTEAFF
TRBV7-8	NA	TRBJ2-7	NA	TGTGCCAGCAGACAGGGTTCGGCCTACGAGCAGTACTTC	CASRQGSAYEQYF
TRBV5-4	NA	TRBJ2-7	TRBD2	TGTGCCAGCAGCTCGAGCGGGAGCCGCTACGAGCAGTACTTC	CASSSSGSRYEQYF
TRBV24-1	NA	TRBJ2-1	NA	TGTGCCACCAGTGATACCCTGACAGCGAGCTCCTACAATGAGCAGTTCTTC	CATSDTLTASSYNEQFF
TRBV6-5	NA	TRBJ2-3	NA	TGTGCCAGCAGTTACTCGGGCAGGGGCACAGATACGCAGTATTTT	CASSYSGRGTDTQYF
TRBV9	NA	TRBJ2-1	NA	TGTGCCAGCAACCCGGACAGCTCCTACAATGAGCAGTTCTTC	CASNPDSSYNEQFF
TRBV5-5	NA	TRBJ2-7	TRBD1	TGTGCCAGCAGCCAAGGACAGGGAATGATATACGAGCAGTACTTC	CASSQGQGMIYEQYF
TRBV27	NA	TRBJ2-3	TRBD2	TGTGCCAGCAGTCCGACGACTAGCGGGGGGCTCACAGATACGCAGTATTTT	CASSPTTSGGLTDTQYF
TRBV7-9	NA	TRBJ2-7	TRBD1	TGTGCCAGCAGCTCGACAGGGGGGGCTGACTCCTACGAGCAGTACTTC	CASSSTGGADSYEQYF
TRBV27	NA	TRBJ2-7	TRBD2	TGTGCCAGCAGTTTACGATTGGCTAGCGGGAGATTAGGTAGCCACGAGCAGTACTTC	CASSLRLASGRLGSHEQYF
TRBV3-1/TRBV3-2	NA	TRBJ1-1	TRBD1	TGTGCCAGCAGCCCCATGACAGGGCCCTCGAACACTGAAGCTTTCTTT	CASSPMTGPSNTEAFF
TRBV2	NA	TRBJ2-7	TRBD1	TGTGCCAGCAGTCGGACAGGCTACGAGCAGTACTTC	CASSRTGYEQYF
TRBV11-2	NA	TRBJ1-2	TRBD1	TGTGCCAGCAGCTTAGATACACAGGGGGCGAACTATGGCTACACCTTC	CASSLDTQGANYGYTF
TRBV21-1	once	TRBJ2-7	NA	TGTGCCAGTACCGCCGGAGCTTCCTACGAGCAGTACTTC	CASTAGASYEQYF
TRBV6-5	NA	TRBJ1-6	TRBD1	TGTGCCAGCAGTCCCGGACAGGGATATAATTCACCCCTCCACTTT	CASSPGQGYNSPLHF
TRBV5-4	NA	TRBJ1-1	TRBD1	TGTGCCAGCAGCCCGGGCGGACAGGGAAGGTGGGACACTGAAGCTTTCTTT	CASSPGGQGRWDTEAFF
TRBV28	NA	TRBJ2-2	NA	TGTGCCAGCAGTCTTACAGGACCCGGGGAGCTGTTTTTT	CASSLTGPGELFF
TRBV5-1	NA	TRBJ2-2	TRBD2	TGCGCCAGCAGCTTGTCCCCAGCGGGAGAAGCCGGGGAGCTGTTTTTT	CASSLSPAGEAGELFF
TRBV29-1	once	TRBJ2-1	TRBD2	TGCAGCGTTGCGTATAGCGGGTACAATGAGCAGTTCTTC	CSVAYSGYNEQFF
TRBV29-1	NA	TRBJ1-1	NA	TGCAGCGTTGTTAGTTTGAACACTGAAGCTTTCTTT	CSVVSLNTEAFF
TRBV3-1/TRBV3-2	NA	TRBJ1-2	NA	TGTGCCAGCAGCCGGGACTCTAAGGGCGGCTACACCTTC	CASSRDSKGGYTF
TRBV7-8	NA	TRBJ2-3	NA	TGTGCCAGCAGCACCCTGGGGTCGGCGGGTAGGGTAACAGATACGCAGTATTTT	CASSTLGSAGRVTDTQYF
TRBV4-1	NA	TRBJ1-2	TRBD1	TGCGCCAGCAGCCAAGTTGACCAGGGGGCTAACTATGGCTACACCTTC	CASSQVDQGANYGYTF
TRBV11-2	NA	TRBJ1-2	TRBD1	TGTGCCAGCAGCTTACTCCGCAAGAGAGGACAGGGGGAACCTTATGGCTACACCTTC	CASSLLRKRGQGEPYGYTF
TRBV30	NA	TRBJ2-5	TRBD2	TGTGCCTGGAGACCCCCAGCGGGAGTAGAGACCCAGTACTTC	CAWRPPAGVETQYF
TRBV19	few	TRBJ1-1	NA	TGTGCCAGTAAATTGACACACGGGAACACTGAAGCTTTCTTT	CASKLTHGNTEAFF
TRBV2	NA	TRBJ1-5	TRBD1	TGTGCCAGCGGCCCGGGACAGTCGATCAATCAGCCCCAGCATTTT	CASGPGQSINQPQHF